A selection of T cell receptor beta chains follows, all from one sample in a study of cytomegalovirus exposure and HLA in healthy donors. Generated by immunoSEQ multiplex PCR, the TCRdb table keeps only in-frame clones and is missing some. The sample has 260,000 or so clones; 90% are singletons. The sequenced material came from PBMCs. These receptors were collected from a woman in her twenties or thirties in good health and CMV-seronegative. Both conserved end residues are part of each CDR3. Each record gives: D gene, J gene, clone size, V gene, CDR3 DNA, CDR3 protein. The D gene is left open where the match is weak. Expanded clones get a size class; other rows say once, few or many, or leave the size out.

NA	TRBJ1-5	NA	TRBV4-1	TGCGCCAGCAGCCAAGCCCCCGGTAGCAATCAGCCCCAGCATTTT	CASSQAPGSNQPQHF
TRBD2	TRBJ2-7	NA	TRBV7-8	TGTGCCAGCAGCCAGGTCGGGGGACTAGCGGGAGACGAGCAGTACTTC	CASSQVGGLAGDEQYF
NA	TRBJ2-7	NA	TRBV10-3	TGTGCCATCAGTGAGTCGGCAACCTACGAGCAGTACTTC	CAISESATYEQYF
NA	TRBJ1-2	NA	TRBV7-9	TGTGCCAGCAGCTTAGAGCGGGGGTACAGGGATGGCTACACCTTC	CASSLERGYRDGYTF
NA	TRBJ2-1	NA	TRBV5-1	TGCGCCAGCAGCTTGTCCGCGGGACCGGTAGATGAGCAGTTCTTC	CASSLSAGPVDEQFF
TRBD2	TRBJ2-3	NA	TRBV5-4	TGTGCCAGCAGCCCCAGACTAGCGGGAGGAGGGACAGATACGCAGTATTTT	CASSPRLAGGGTDTQYF
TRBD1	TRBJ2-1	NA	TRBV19	TGTGCCAGTAGTATACAGCCGGGACAGTCCTACAATGAGCAGTTCTTC	CASSIQPGQSYNEQFF
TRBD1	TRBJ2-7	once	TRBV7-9	TGTGCCAGCAGCTGGACAGGGATCGTCCTTACTGCCGAGCAGTACTTC	CASSWTGIVLTAEQYF
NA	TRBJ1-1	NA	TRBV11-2	TGTGCCAGCAGCTTAATCCAGGGGTGGAGTGAAGCTTTCTTT	CASSLIQGWSEAFF
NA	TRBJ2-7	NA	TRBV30	TGTGCCTGGAGTTTCGGCAGGGTTGACGAGCAGTACTTC	CAWSFGRVDEQYF
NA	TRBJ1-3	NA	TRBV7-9	TGTGCCAGCAGCCCCCCGGGGGTCACTGGAAACACCATATATTTT	CASSPPGVTGNTIYF
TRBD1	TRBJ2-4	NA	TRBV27	TGTGCCAGCACCGGACAGGGCAAAAACATTCAGTACTTC	CASTGQGKNIQYF
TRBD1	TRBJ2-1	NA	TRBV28	TGTGCCAGCAGTCTTGGACAGGGGGCTAGTGAGCAGTTCTTC	CASSLGQGASEQFF
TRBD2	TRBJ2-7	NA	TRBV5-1	TGCGCCAGCAGCTTGGACGCCGGGACTAGCGGGAGGGCCGGTGGGCAGTACTTC	CASSLDAGTSGRAGGQYF
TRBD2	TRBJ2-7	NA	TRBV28	TGTGCCAGTATAGCGGGAGCACTTCCAAGAGAGCAGTACTTC	CASIAGALPREQYF
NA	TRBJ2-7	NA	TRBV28	TGTGCCAGCAGGAAGACCCCGCTTTCGTACGAGCAGTACTTC	CASRKTPLSYEQYF
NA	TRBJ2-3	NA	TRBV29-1	TGCAGCGTTCCCCACCAGGTACCCTACACAGATACGCAGTATTTT	CSVPHQVPYTDTQYF
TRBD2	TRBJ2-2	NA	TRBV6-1	TGTGCCAGCAGTGAATCGCTAGCGGGCCGCACCGGGGAGCTGTTTTTT	CASSESLAGRTGELFF
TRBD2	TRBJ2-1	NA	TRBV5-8	TGTGCCAGCAGCCTCGGGACTAGCGGGGGGGTTTATGAGCAGTTCTTC	CASSLGTSGGVYEQFF
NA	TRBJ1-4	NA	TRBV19	TGTGAGGTGGGAGGGGATGAAAAACTGTTTTTT	CEVGGDEKLFF
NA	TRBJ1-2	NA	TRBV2	TGTGCCAGCAGCAAACAGAGAAACTATGGCTACACCTTC	CASSKQRNYGYTF
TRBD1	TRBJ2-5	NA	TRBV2	TGTGCCAGCAGTGAAGGGACAGGGGTCCAGACCCAGTACTTC	CASSEGTGVQTQYF
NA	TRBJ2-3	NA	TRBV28	TGTGCCAGCAGTTCCGTCAGGGTTGCAGATACGCAGTATTTT	CASSSVRVADTQYF
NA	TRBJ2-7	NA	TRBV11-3	TGTGCCAGCAGCTTAGCCCGTAACTACGAGCAGTACTTC	CASSLARNYEQYF
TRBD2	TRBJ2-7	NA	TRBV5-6	TGTGCCAGCAGCTTGGGACTAGCGGGAGGGTGGTTAAAGGTCGAGCAGTACTTC	CASSLGLAGGWLKVEQYF
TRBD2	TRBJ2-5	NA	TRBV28	TGTGCCAGCCCGGCTAGCGGGAGGGCGAATGAGACCCAGTACTTC	CASPASGRANETQYF
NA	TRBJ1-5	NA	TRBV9	TGTGCCAGCAGCGTGGGCCCGATAAGCAATCAGCCCCAGCATTTT	CASSVGPISNQPQHF
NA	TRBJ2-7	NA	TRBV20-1	TGCAGTGCTATATCTGTCGAGCAGTACTTC	CSAISVEQYF
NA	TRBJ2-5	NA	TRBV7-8	TGTGCCAGCAGCTTTTGGGCAAATAATGAAGAGACCCAGTACTTC	CASSFWANNEETQYF
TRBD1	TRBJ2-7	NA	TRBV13	TGTGCCAGCAGCCCCCAAGATAGGGGGCACACCTACGAGCAGTACTTC	CASSPQDRGHTYEQYF
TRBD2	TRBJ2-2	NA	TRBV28	TGTGCCAGCAGTTCCCTAGCGGGAAACACCGGGGAGCTGTTTTTT	CASSSLAGNTGELFF
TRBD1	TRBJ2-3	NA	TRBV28	TGTGCCAGCAGTCTCAGGGGCCTGGACAGGGGGCAGTGGGATACGCAGTATTTT	CASSLRGLDRGQWDTQYF
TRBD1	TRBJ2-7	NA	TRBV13	TGTGCCAGCAGCCAGGGACAGGGCTACACCTACGAGCAGTACTTC	CASSQGQGYTYEQYF
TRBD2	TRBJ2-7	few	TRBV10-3	TGTGCCATCAGTGATCGTAGCGGGAGAAGGGAGCCCCACGAGCAGTACTTC	CAISDRSGRREPHEQYF
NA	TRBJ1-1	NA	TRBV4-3	TGCGCCAGCAGCGTAACACCCATGAACACTGAAGCTTTCTTT	CASSVTPMNTEAFF
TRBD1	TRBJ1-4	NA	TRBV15	TGTGCCACCAGCAGAGGTACAGGGGGTGCAACTAATGAAAAACTGTTTTTT	CATSRGTGGATNEKLFF
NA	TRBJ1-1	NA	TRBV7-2	TGTGCCAGCAGCTCAACAAGCCTAGAAGCTTTCTTT	CASSSTSLEAFF
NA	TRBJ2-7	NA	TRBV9	TGTGCCAGCAGCGTAGGGAGAACCGGAACGTCGTACTTC	CASSVGRTGTSYF
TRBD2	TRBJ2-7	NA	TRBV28	TGTGCCAGCAAAATATTAGCGGGAGGGTTCGACGAGCAGTACTTC	CASKILAGGFDEQYF
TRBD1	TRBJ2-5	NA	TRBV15	TGTGCCACCAGCAGCCCCGACAGGGACGCCCAAGAGACCCAGTACTTC	CATSSPDRDAQETQYF
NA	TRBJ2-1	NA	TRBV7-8	TGTGCCAGCAGCTTAGGGCATGAGCAGTTCTTC	CASSLGHEQFF
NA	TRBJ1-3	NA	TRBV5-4	TGTGCCAGCAGCTTGGATATAGGGGGGGCGAGCTCTGGAAACACCATATATTTT	CASSLDIGGASSGNTIYF
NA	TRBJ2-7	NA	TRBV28	TGTGCCAGCAGACAACTTCACGAGCAGTACTTC	CASRQLHEQYF
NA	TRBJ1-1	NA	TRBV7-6	TGTGCCAGCAGCTTAAAGGTGAACACTGAAGCTTTCTTT	CASSLKVNTEAFF
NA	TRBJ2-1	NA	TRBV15	TGTGCCACCAGCAACCAAGCAACGAACACTTACCTATCCTACAATGAGCAGTTCTTC	CATSNQATNTYLSYNEQFF
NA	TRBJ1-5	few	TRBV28	TGTGCCAGCAGTCCCCGGGACGGCCGCAATCAGCCCCAGCATTTT	CASSPRDGRNQPQHF
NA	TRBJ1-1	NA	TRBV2	TGTGCCAGCATTTCAAGGGTGGGTGAAGCTTTCTTT	CASISRVGEAFF
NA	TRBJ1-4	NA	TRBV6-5	TGTGCCAGCAGTCGGACGGTGAATGAAAAACTGTTTTTT	CASSRTVNEKLFF
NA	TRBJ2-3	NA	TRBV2	TGTGCCAGCAGTGAAGTACAGTTCACAGATACGCAGTATTTT	CASSEVQFTDTQYF
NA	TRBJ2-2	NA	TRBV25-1	TGTGCCAGCAGTGAATTTCCGGGACGCGACACCGGGGAGCTGTTTTTT	CASSEFPGRDTGELFF
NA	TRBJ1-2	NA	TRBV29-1	TGCAGCGTTACCCCTGGCTACACCTTC	CSVTPGYTF
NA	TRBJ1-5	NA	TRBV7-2	TGTGCCAGCAGCTCGGACAGAAATAGCAATCAGCCCCAGCATTTT	CASSSDRNSNQPQHF
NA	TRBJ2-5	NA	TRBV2	TGTGCCAGCAGGACAGGCCTCCAAGAGACCCAGTACTTC	CASRTGLQETQYF
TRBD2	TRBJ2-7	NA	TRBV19	TGTGCCAGTAGTATTGGGGCTAGCGGGTCATCCTACGAGCAGTACTTC	CASSIGASGSSYEQYF
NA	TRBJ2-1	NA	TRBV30	TGTGCCTGGTCTGAAGGCCAAAGCCCAATAAATGAGCAGTTCTTC	CAWSEGQSPINEQFF
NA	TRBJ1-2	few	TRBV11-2	TGTGCCAGCAGCTTAGATCAGTCTGCGTATGGCTACACCTTC	CASSLDQSAYGYTF
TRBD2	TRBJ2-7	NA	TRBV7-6	TGTGCCAGCAGCTTAGCACTTAGCGGGAGCTCCACCTACGAGCAGTACTTC	CASSLALSGSSTYEQYF
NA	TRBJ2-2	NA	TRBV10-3	TGTGCCATCAGTGATGGTCTGAAAGCGAACACCGGGGAGCTGTTTTTT	CAISDGLKANTGELFF
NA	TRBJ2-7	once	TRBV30	TGTGCCTGGGGTAGGGGACCCTACGAGCAGTACTTC	CAWGRGPYEQYF